These T cell receptor beta chains were read from a single sample in a study of blood T cell repertoires in COVID-19. Assay: immunoSEQ multiplex PCR; the TCRdb copy retains only in-frame clones and omits some. The sample carries hundreds of thousands of clones, about nine tenths recorded once. The sequenced sample was PBMCs or T cells enriched from blood (not recorded which). These receptors originate from a woman in her twenties or thirties with acute COVID-19. Each CDR3 is given with its conserved first and last residue. A D gene is named only where the DNA matches it firmly. Clone size, where shown, is once, few, many, or a class for clones that have expanded.

j_call clone_size d_call v_call cdr3_length cdr3_nt cdr3_aa
TRBJ1-2 - TRBD1 TRBV5-6 15 TGTGCCAGCAGCTTGGTAGCCCGGGACAGCGATGGCTACACCTTC CASSLVARDSDGYTF
TRBJ1-2 - - TRBV20-1 10 TGCAGCGCCGGTGACTATGGCTACACCTTC CSAGDYGYTF
TRBJ1-2 - - TRBV7-2 12 TGTGCCAGCAGCTTACAAATGTATGGCTACACCTTC CASSLQMYGYTF
TRBJ2-4 - - TRBV28 17 TGTGCCAGCAGTTTAAACAGACGAGGGCTACACAAAAACATTCAGTACTTC CASSLNRRGLHKNIQYF
TRBJ1-6 - - TRBV12-3/TRBV12-4 13 TGTGCCAGCAGTTTCGGTGAGAATTCACCCCTCCACTTT CASSFGENSPLHF
TRBJ2-5 - TRBD2 TRBV2 15 TGTGCCAGCAGTAGCGGTAGCGGGGGGGTAGAGACCCAGTACTTC CASSSGSGGVETQYF
TRBJ1-2 once - TRBV12-3/TRBV12-4 13 TGTGCCAGCAGTTTACTTCAGGACTATGGCTACACCTTC CASSLLQDYGYTF
TRBJ1-5 - - TRBV6-2/TRBV6-3 17 TGTGCCAGCAGTTATTTCCGGCTCGGGGGGAGCAATCAGCCCCAGCATTTT CASSYFRLGGSNQPQHF
TRBJ1-1 once - TRBV6-5 14 TGTGCCAGCAACTTAGGGGGGGTTTCCACTGAAGCTTTCTTT CASNLGGVSTEAFF
TRBJ2-2 - TRBD1 TRBV5-4 16 TGTGCCAGCAGCCGTTTAGGGGGCCCGAACACCGGGGAGCTGTTTTTT CASSRLGGPNTGELFF
TRBJ2-5 few TRBD1 TRBV5-8 15 TGTGCCAGCAGCTTGGGGGGACAGGGGACGGAGACCCAGTACTTC CASSLGGQGTETQYF
TRBJ1-6 - - TRBV3-1/TRBV3-2 14 TGTGCCAGCAGCCAAGATATCGGTAATTCACCCCTCCACTTT CASSQDIGNSPLHF
TRBJ2-4 - - TRBV20-1 14 TGCAGTGCTAGTCGTCCCCAGGGCCTGGAAATTCAGTACTTC CSASRPQGLEIQYF
TRBJ1-4 - TRBD1 TRBV7-9 14 TGTGCCAGCAGCTTAAGACAGGGAGATGAAAAACTGTTTTTT CASSLRQGDEKLFF
TRBJ1-2 - TRBD1 TRBV10-3 14 TGTGCCATCAGTGAGACAGGGGGCTCTTTTGGCTACACCTTC CAISETGGSFGYTF
TRBJ1-1 - - TRBV29-1 12 TGCAGCGTTGTCGAGGGGGAGCAAGAAGCTTTCTTT CSVVEGEQEAFF
TRBJ2-3 - - TRBV4-3 17 TGCGCCAGCAGCCCCCAGATGATCATTTCTAGCACAGATACGCAGTATTTT CASSPQMIISSTDTQYF
TRBJ2-7 - - TRBV6-5 11 TGTGCCAGCACTAGACTGGAGGAGCAGTACTTC CASTRLEEQYF
TRBJ1-2 - - TRBV18 14 TGTGCCAGCTCACCACCGACAAGGGGCTATGGCTACACCTTC CASSPPTRGYGYTF
TRBJ1-2 - - TRBV27 13 TGTGCCAGCAGTTTTTTTTTCGGGGAGGGCTACACCTTC CASSFFFGEGYTF
TRBJ1-2 - - TRBV5-5 12 TGTGCCAGCAAGGAGATGGACTATGGCTACACCTTC CASKEMDYGYTF
TRBJ2-1 - TRBD1 TRBV9 16 TGTGCCAGCAGCCTTGAGGGGACAGGTTCCTACAATGAGCAGTTCTTC CASSLEGTGSYNEQFF
TRBJ2-7 few TRBD1 TRBV10-3 11 TGTGCCATCAGCGACCGGGACAGGGGGCTCTTC CAISDRDRGLF
TRBJ2-5 - - TRBV30 13 TGTGCCTGGAGTGGGTTTGCGGGGGAGACCCAGTACTTC CAWSGFAGETQYF
TRBJ2-2 - - TRBV5-5 15 TGTGCCAGCAGCTTGGGACAGAGGTACACCGGGGAGCTGTTTTTT CASSLGQRYTGELFF
TRBJ1-3 - - TRBV3-1/TRBV3-2 15 TGTGCCAGCAGCCAAGTTGTGGGAGGGAGCAACACCATATATTTT CASSQVVGGSNTIYF
TRBJ2-7 - - TRBV5-5 13 TGTGCCAGCAGCTTGGTCCCCTTCTACGAGCAGTACTTC CASSLVPFYEQYF
TRBJ1-1 - - TRBV30 12 TGTGCCTGGGGCAGGGGAAACACTGAAGCTTTCTTT CAWGRGNTEAFF
TRBJ1-4 - TRBD1 TRBV7-2 15 TGTGCCAGCAGCGCCCGGACAGGGACTAATGAAAAACTGTTTTTT CASSARTGTNEKLFF
TRBJ1-5 once - TRBV18 15 TGTGCCAGCTCACGCCTACCTGCGAGCAATCAGCCCCAGCATTTT CASSRLPASNQPQHF
TRBJ2-3 - TRBD1 TRBV6-1 15 TGTGCCAGCAGTGACCCCCAACAGGGGGCAGATACGCAGTATTTT CASSDPQQGADTQYF
TRBJ1-2 - TRBD1 TRBV27 16 TGTGCCAGCAGTTTTGCAGGACAGGGGGCGTGGTATGGCTACACCTTC CASSFAGQGAWYGYTF
TRBJ1-4 - TRBD1 TRBV7-9 15 TGTGCCAGCAGCCCCAAGGGACAGGGGAGTGAAAAACTGTTTTTT CASSPKGQGSEKLFF
TRBJ2-7 - TRBD1 TRBV7-2 14 TGTGCCAGCAGCCGGACAGGGGGGTACTACGAGCAGTACTTC CASSRTGGYYEQYF
TRBJ2-1 - TRBD2 TRBV7-2 15 TGTGCCAGCAGCCCTCCTCTAGCGGCCTACAATGAGCAGTTCTTC CASSPPLAAYNEQFF
TRBJ1-4 once TRBD1 TRBV4-1 18 TGCGCCAGCAGCCTCGGGTACCTGCAGGACAGGGGCCAGGAAAAACTGTTTTTT CASSLGYLQDRGQEKLFF
TRBJ2-1 - TRBD1 TRBV5-1 17 TGCGCCAGCAGCTTCGTGCCGGGACAGGGGTCCTACAATGAGCAGTTCTTC CASSFVPGQGSYNEQFF